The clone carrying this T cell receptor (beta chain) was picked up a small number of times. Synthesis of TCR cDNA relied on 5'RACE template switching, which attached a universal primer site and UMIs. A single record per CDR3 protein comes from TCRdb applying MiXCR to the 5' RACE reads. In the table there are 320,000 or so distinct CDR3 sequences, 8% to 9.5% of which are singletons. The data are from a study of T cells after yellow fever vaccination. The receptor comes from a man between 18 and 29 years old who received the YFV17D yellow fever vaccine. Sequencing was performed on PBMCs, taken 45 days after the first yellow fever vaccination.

The CDR3 loop reads CASSPWTGPQETQYF. CDR3 DNA sequence: TGTGCCAGCAGCCCATGGACAGGGCCACAAGAGACCCAGTACTTC. The rearrangement links TRBV7-2 to TRBJ2-5, with TRBD1 matching over 8 bases. After removal of 5 bases from V and 2 bases from J, the junction contained 7 bases not matched to a gene. The CDR3 consists of 15 residues. Germline V gene lookup returns CDR1 SGHTA and CDR2 FQGNSA.